This record looks at one T cell receptor (beta chain) sequence and its context. The PCR ran on 60 Vbeta and 13 Jbeta primers. Clones were sequenced by immunoSEQ multiplex PCR, and TCRdb holds only the in-frame ones, with some missing. Of about 180,000 clones detected, about three quarters appear once; the ten largest clones hold approximately 1.5%. The data were taken from a study of cytomegalovirus exposure and HLA in healthy donors. CDR1 SNHLY and CDR2 FYNNEI come from the germline V gene. The CDR3 loop spans 15 amino acids. After removal of 7 bases from V and 3 bases from J, the junction contained 8 bases not matched to a gene.

The chain has TRBV2 and TRBJ2-3; the match to TRBD2 covers 9 bases. The receptor's source is a woman in her twenties or thirties in good health and CMV-seropositive. Sequencing was performed on PBMCs. DNA for the CDR3: TGTGCCAGCACGGCTAGCGGGATATGGACAGATACGCAGTATTTT. This encodes CASTASGIWTDTQYF.